These 15 T cell receptor beta chains originate from one sample sequenced in a study of T cell responses to AZD1222 COVID-19 vaccine. Clones were sequenced by immunoSEQ multiplex PCR, and TCRdb holds only the in-frame ones, with some missing. The sample includes over 130,000 clones, about 93% of them seen just once. This specimen consisted of peripheral blood, obtained 28 days after the second AZD1222 dose. All receptors come from an adult who received the AZD1222 COVID-19 vaccine.

V and J are TRBV4-2 and TRBJ1-2; D is unresolved. This CDR3 is built from 15 residues. Germline V gene sequence: CDR1 LGHNA, CDR2 YNFKEQ. With 0 bases removed from V and 8 bases from J, the gap between germline ends came to 16 bases. The CDR3 is CASSQEGNAWMGYTF. As DNA, the CDR3 is TGTGCCAGCAGCCAAGAAGGGAACGCGTGGATGGGCTACACCTTC.

As to this clone: The identical CDR3 is also encoded by other nucleotide sequences in the sample. This chain links TRBV6-2 or TRBV6-3 with TRBJ1-1; 7 bases line up with TRBD1. Trimming at V came to 3 bases and at J to 4 bases, leaving 2 bases not matched to a gene. Germline CDR1 reads MNHEY; CDR2 reads SVGEGT. The CDR3 is 13 amino acids. CDR3 coding DNA: TGTGCCAGCAGTTATTCAGGGGGCACTGAAGCTTTCTTT. Translated: CASSYSGGTEAFF.

The rearrangement links TRBV27 to TRBJ2-1; D is perhaps TRBD1 or TRBD2 (6 bases each). Germline-derived CDR1 and CDR2 are MNHEY and SMNVEV (reference sequence). V dropped 8 bases and J dropped 12 bases, with 26 bases sitting between them. The CDR3 consists of 15 residues. The CDR3 DNA sequence: TGTGCCAGCGGTGGACAGAGGGGAGGTAATTATGGGCAGTTCTTC. Translating gives CASGGQRGGNYGQFF.

The CDR3 region has the DNA TGTGCCAGCAGCCAATCCCTCTGGGGGTCGGGTGAAAAACTGTTTTTT. This codes for CASSQSLWGSGEKLFF. The rearrangement links TRBV4-2 to TRBJ1-4; tentative D call: TRBD1 (5 bases). The germline V gene has CDR1 LGHNA and CDR2 YNFKEQ. V lost 2 bases and J 7 bases, leaving 17 bases between the germline ends. The CDR3 is made up of 16 amino acids.

The V gene is TRBV5-1, the J gene TRBJ2-1; 9 nucleotides line up with TRBD1. Germline trimming cut 4 bases from V and 8 bases from J; bases unmatched to any gene: 7. Germline V gene sequence: CDR1 SGHRS, CDR2 YFSETQ. This CDR3 comprises 14 residues. CDR3 sequence: CASSAGTGWDEQFF. The CDR3 DNA reads TGCGCCAGCAGCGCCGGGACAGGGTGGGATGAGCAGTTCTTC. The variable domain in full, with the rest retrieved from reference TRBV5-1 and TRBJ2-1, is KAGVTQTPRYLIKTRGQQVTLSCSPISGHRSVSWYQQTPGQGLQFLFEYFSETQRNKGNFPGRFSGRQFSNSRSEMNVSTLELGDSALYLCASSAGTGWDEQFFGPGTRLTVL.

The chain carries TRBV27 and TRBJ2-7; TRBD1 might be the D (5 bases). V was pared by 6 bases and J by 5 bases, with 14 bases between. From germline, CDR1 is MNHEY and CDR2 SMNVEV (reference sequence). The CDR3 has 13 amino acids. Written as DNA, the CDR3 is TGTGCCAGCAGCCCGACAGTGACGAACGAGCAGTACTTC. Encoded protein: CASSPTVTNEQYF.

The chain uses TRBV13 and TRBJ2-5; D remains unclear. The germline CDR1 and CDR2 sequences are PRHDT and FYEKMQ (reference sequence). This CDR3 is 14 amino acids long. Trimming pared 5 bases from V and 7 bases from J, leaving 17 bases between. The CDR3 nucleotides read TGTGCCAGCAGCCCCACCTCAGTCCCCTGGACCCAGTACTTC. Its translation: CASSPTSVPWTQYF.

CDR3 loop: CASSSSGLNTGELFF. The CDR3 region has the DNA TGTGCCAGCAGTTCCTCCGGGCTTAACACCGGGGAGCTGTTTTTT. The J gene is TRBJ2-2, the V gene TRBV7-3; D is unresolved. Germline-derived CDR1 and CDR2 are SGHTA and FQGTGA. This CDR3 contains 15 residues. Trimming removed 6 bases at V and 2 bases at J, with 13 bases between.

The chain employs TRBV7-9 and TRBJ2-7; 12 bases match TRBD2. The germline CDR1 and CDR2 sequences are SEHNR and FQNEAQ (reference sequence). CDR3 length: 16 amino acids. V shed 4 bases, J shed 4 bases, and the junction held 8 bases outside the gene matches. CDR3 residues: CASSSLTSGSLYEQYF. The CDR3 bases are TGTGCCAGCAGCTCCCTGACTAGCGGGAGTTTGTACGAGCAGTACTTC.

This rearrangement joins TRBV10-3 to TRBJ1-1; 10 nucleotides align to TRBD1. Germline loops: CDR1 ENHRY, CDR2 SYGVKD. With V trimmed by 8 bases and J by 2 bases, 14 bases remained unmatched. The CDR3 has 17 residues. The CDR3, as DNA: TGTGCCATCGGTAACGCCGGGACAGGGGTCCTAAACACTGAAGCTTTCTTT. It yields the protein CAIGNAGTGVLNTEAFF.

This clone appeared a single time. This rearrangement joins TRBV12-3 or TRBV12-4 to TRBJ1-2; D is ambiguous. Trimming shortened V by 3 bases and J by 6 bases, and 11 bases separated the two germline ends. The CDR3 has 13 residues. The CDR3 spells CASSFLEKNGYTF. The CDR3 coding sequence is TGTGCCAGCAGTTTTCTGGAGAAGAATGGCTACACCTTC.

The chain recombines TRBV6-2 or TRBV6-3 with TRBJ2-7; tentatively, D is TRBD1 (6 bases). CDR3 length: 15 amino acids. Germline V CDR1 and CDR2: MNHEY, SVGEGT. V dropped 6 bases and J dropped 3 bases, with 18 bases sitting between them. The CDR3 loop is CASSQTGPDIYEQYF. The CDR3 region has the DNA TGTGCCAGCAGCCAAACAGGGCCCGATATCTACGAGCAGTACTTC.

The chain couples TRBV19 to TRBJ2-7; 10 bases map to TRBD2. The CDR3 totals 15 residues. Germline assignment: CDR1 LNHDA and CDR2 SQIVND (reference sequence). V gave up 6 bases and J gave up 2 bases; unmatched junction bases: 7. CDR3 DNA sequence: TGTGCCAGTAGATACACTAGCGGGATTACCTACGAGCAGTACTTC. Translation gives CASRYTSGITYEQYF.

The chain carries TRBV6-2 or TRBV6-3 and TRBJ2-7; D is possibly TRBD1 (5 bases). Germline loops: CDR1 MNHEY, CDR2 SVGEGT. The CDR3 sequence is 14 residues long. V lost 2 bases to trimming and J lost 0 bases, with 8 bases between them. CDR3 DNA sequence: TGTGCCAGCAGTTACCCACAGGACTCCTACGAGCAGTACTTC. It yields the protein CASSYPQDSYEQYF.

The chain combines TRBV6-1 with TRBJ2-5; D remains ambiguous. The CDR3 runs to 15 residues. The germline V gene has CDR1 MNHNS and CDR2 SASEGT. V was cut by 1 base and J by 2 bases, with 11 bases left in between. The CDR3 region is CASSEGITAQETQYF. CDR3 nucleotides: TGTGCCAGCAGTGAAGGAATCACAGCTCAAGAGACCCAGTACTTC.